This TCR beta chain was recovered during a study of blood T cell repertoires in COVID-19. At the level of the study: Samples of COVID-19 (acute and convalescent) were obtained from the United States, Italy and Spain.

Germline CDR1 is MRHNA and CDR2 is SNTAGT. V lost 3 bases to trimming and J lost 5 bases, with 15 bases between them. The CDR3 runs 15 residues. This clone was picked up many times. Per the authors' pipeline: It was from reference gene primer amplification that nucleated cell counts were estimated. Assay used: immunoSEQ multiplex PCR; TCRdb lists only in-frame clones, some missing. The DNA was the basis for D and trimming; V, J and clone size are from that table. The sample shows roughly 130,000 clones, about three quarters of them seen only once. The sequenced sample was peripheral blood. The chain combines TRBV6-4 with TRBJ2-3, with a weak D call TRBD1 (6 bases). The sequence was collected from a man over 45 with acute or convalescent COVID-19. CDR3 residues: CASSEQGGSQDTQYF. CDR3 DNA: TGTGCCAGCAGTGAACAGGGCGGTTCGCAAGATACGCAGTATTTT.